Sequencing of this TCR beta chain was carried out in a study of post-analysis software for immune sequencing data. Trimming took off 1 base at V and 2 bases at J, with 2 bases between the two ends. The CDR3 length is 12 residues. Germline loops: CDR1 MGHRA, CDR2 YSYEKL. There are many counts of this clonotype. Antigen unknown. Prepared libraries of TCR beta cDNA carried unique molecular identifiers. Via MiXCR, TCRdb re-called the PCR reads, giving one row per CDR3 protein. The repertoire consists of approximately 570,000 distinct CDR3 sequences, with around 44% occurring once and the leading ten covering about 1.5%. Study-wide points: Compared with controls, patients had more of about 5 TRBV segments, including TRBV5-6, TRBV5-1 and TRBV20-1.

The sample taken for sequencing was blood. The source of this sequence is a girl aged 5-17 years with multiple sclerosis. The gene calls are TRBV4-1 and TRBJ1-2; D is uncertain. The CDR3 protein is CASSQVNYGYTF. The CDR3 DNA sequence: TGCGCCAGCAGCCAAGTGAACTATGGCTACACCTTC.